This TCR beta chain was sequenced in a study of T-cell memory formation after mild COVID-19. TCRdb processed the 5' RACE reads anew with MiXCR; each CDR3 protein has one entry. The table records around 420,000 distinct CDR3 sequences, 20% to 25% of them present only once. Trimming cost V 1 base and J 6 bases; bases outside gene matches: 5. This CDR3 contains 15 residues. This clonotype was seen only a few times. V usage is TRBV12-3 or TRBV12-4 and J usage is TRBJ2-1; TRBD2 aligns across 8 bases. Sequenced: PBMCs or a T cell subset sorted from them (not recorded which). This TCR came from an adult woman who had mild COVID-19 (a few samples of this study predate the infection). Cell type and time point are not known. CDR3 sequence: CASSLEGTRRNEQFF. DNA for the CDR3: TGTGCCAGCAGTTTAGAGGGGACTAGGCGCAATGAGCAGTTCTTC.